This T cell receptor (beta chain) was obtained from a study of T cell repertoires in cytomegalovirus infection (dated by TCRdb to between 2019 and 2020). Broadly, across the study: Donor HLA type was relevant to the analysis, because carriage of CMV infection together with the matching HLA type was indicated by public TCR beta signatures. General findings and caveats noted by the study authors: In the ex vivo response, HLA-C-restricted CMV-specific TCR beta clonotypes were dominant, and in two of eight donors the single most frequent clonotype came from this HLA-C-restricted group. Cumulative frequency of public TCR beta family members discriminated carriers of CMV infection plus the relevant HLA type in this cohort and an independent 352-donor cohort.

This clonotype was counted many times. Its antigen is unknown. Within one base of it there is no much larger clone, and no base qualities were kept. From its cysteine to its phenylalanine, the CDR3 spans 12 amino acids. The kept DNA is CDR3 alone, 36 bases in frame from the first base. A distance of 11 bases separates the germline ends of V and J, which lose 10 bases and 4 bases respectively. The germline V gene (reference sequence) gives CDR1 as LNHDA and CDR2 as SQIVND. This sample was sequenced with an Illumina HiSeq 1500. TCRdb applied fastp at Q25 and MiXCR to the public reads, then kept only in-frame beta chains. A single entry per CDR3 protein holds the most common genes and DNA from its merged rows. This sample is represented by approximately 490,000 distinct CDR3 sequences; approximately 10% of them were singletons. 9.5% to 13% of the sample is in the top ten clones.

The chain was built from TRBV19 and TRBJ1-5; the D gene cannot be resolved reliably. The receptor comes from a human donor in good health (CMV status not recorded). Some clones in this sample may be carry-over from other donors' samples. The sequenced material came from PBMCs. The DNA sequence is TGTGCCACCAACGACGGAAATCAGCCCCAGCATTTT. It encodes CATNDGNQPQHF.